These 13 T cell receptor beta chains were all obtained from the same sample, sequenced in a study of OX40 agonist ivuxolimab in advanced cancers. The repertoire was sequenced with immunoSEQ multiplex PCR; TCRdb's copy has only in-frame clones and lacks some. Of about 88,000 clones listed, over 75% are singletons. This specimen was CD4+ or CD8+ T cells sorted from blood, taken in a trial of the OX40 agonist ivuxolimab. These receptors came from an adult with an advanced solid tumor such as melanoma, head and neck, liver or kidney cancer.

The V and J genes are TRBV7-9 and TRBJ1-3; 10 bases agree with TRBD1. J lost 4 bases, V lost 2 bases, and 2 bases had no gene match. In germline, CDR1 is SEHNR, CDR2 FQNEAQ (reference sequence). The CDR3 is made up of 15 amino acids. In nucleotides, the CDR3 is TGTGCCAGCAGCTTATCGACAGGGGGCGGAAACACCATATATTTT. Its protein product is CASSLSTGGGNTIYF.

The chain has TRBV7-9 and TRBJ2-2; no clear D. Trimming shortened V by 6 bases and J by 1 base, and 12 bases separated the two germline ends. Looked up from germline, CDR1 is SEHNR and CDR2 is FQNEAQ (reference sequence). The CDR3 has 15 residues. The CDR3 DNA sequence: TGTGCCAGCAGTGCCGGCCGGGTGAACACCGGGGAGCTGTTTTTT. The encoded protein is CASSAGRVNTGELFF.

This clone has a single count. V and J are TRBV7-3 and TRBJ2-2; D unclear. Germline CDR1 is SGHTA and CDR2 is FQGTGA. The CDR3 runs to 15 residues. Trimming shortened V by 3 bases and J by 7 bases, and 15 bases separated the two germline ends. The CDR3 loop is CASSLVTAGYGELFF. CDR3 sequence (DNA): TGTGCCAGCAGCTTGGTCACAGCCGGATACGGGGAGCTGTTTTTT.

CDR3 in amino acids: CASSLIMSKGRGEQYF. Written as DNA, the CDR3 is TGTGCCAGCAGCTTGATAATGAGTAAGGGAAGGGGCGAGCAGTACTTC. The gene calls are TRBV5-6 and TRBJ2-7, with a weak D call TRBD1 (5 bases). CDR3 length equals 16 residues. Per germline, CDR1 SGHDT and CDR2 YYEEEE. Deletions cut 1 base from V and 6 bases from J, with 20 bases between.

The chain links TRBV5-6 to TRBJ1-1; D possibly corresponds to TRBD1 (5 bases). Germline V gene lookup returns CDR1 SGHDT and CDR2 YYEEEE. V lost 0 bases, J lost 6 bases, and 12 bases lay in between. The CDR3 length is 14 residues. In DNA, the CDR3 is TGTGCCAGCAGCTTGGGTGACAGAGACTCTGAAGCTTTCTTT. This translates into CASSLGDRDSEAFF.

V usage is TRBV2 and J usage is TRBJ2-2; D is perhaps TRBD1 (5 bases). Trimming stripped 4 bases from V and 5 bases from J, with 5 bases between. The CDR3 runs to 12 residues. The germline gives CDR1 SNHLY, CDR2 FYNNEI. CDR3 nucleotides: TGTGCCAGCAGTGGACAGACCGGGGAGCTGTTTTTT. It specifies CASSGQTGELFF.

Turning to this clone: Other DNA sequences of this sample code for an identical CDR3. V usage is TRBV6-5 and J usage is TRBJ2-7, with D hard to call. The germline gives CDR1 MNHEY, CDR2 SVGAGI. This CDR3 has 11 amino acids. Trimming took 6 bases from V and 2 from J, leaving 5 bases between them. Here the CDR3 DNA reads TGTGCCAGCAGCTCCCCCTACGAGCAGTACTTC. Residues: CASSSPYEQYF.

The V call is TRBV5-6, the J call TRBJ2-7; 7 bases agree with TRBD1. The germline V gene encodes CDR1 SGHDT and CDR2 YYEEEE. V was pared by 6 bases and J by 3 bases, with 9 bases of the junction left unmatched. The CDR3 loop spans 14 amino acids. CDR3 sequence reads: CASNIGTVNYEQYF. CDR3 nucleotide sequence: TGTGCCAGCAACATCGGGACAGTCAACTACGAGCAGTACTTC.

This chain connects TRBV11-2 to TRBJ2-7; no definite D call. Germline V lookup: CDR1 SGHAT, CDR2 FQNNGV. V lost 2 bases to trimming and J lost 12 bases, with 17 bases between them. This CDR3 is 13 amino acids long. CDR3 loop: CASSLNDESLGYF. Written as DNA, the CDR3 is TGTGCCAGCAGCTTAAACGATGAGTCTTTGGGGTACTTC.

The chain carries TRBV4-1 and TRBJ2-3; D possibly corresponds to TRBD2 (6 bases). The germline V gene has CDR1 MGHRA and CDR2 YSYEKL. This CDR3 comprises 14 residues. V was cut by 1 base and J by 4 bases, with 9 bases left in between. In DNA form, the CDR3 reads TGCGCCAGCAGCCAAGGCCCGGGAGCAGATACGCAGTATTTT. Encoded protein: CASSQGPGADTQYF.

This rearrangement joins TRBV27 to TRBJ2-1, with D maybe TRBD1 (5 bases). V lost 6 bases and J lost 6, with 12 bases in between. CDR1 and CDR2 from the germline V gene are MNHEY and SMNVEV (reference sequence). This CDR3 spans 13 amino acids. The CDR3 coding sequence is TGTGCCAGCAGCATTCAGGGTCTCAATGAGCAGTTCTTC. Protein product: CASSIQGLNEQFF.

The chain employs TRBV7-2 and TRBJ1-6; unclear D gene. CDR3 length equals 12 residues. Germline V CDR1 and CDR2: SGHTA, FQGNSA. Trimming took off 5 bases at V and 10 bases at J, with 9 bases between the two ends. DNA of the CDR3: TGTGCCAGCAGCCATCTGGGGTCACCCCTCCACTTT. It specifies CASSHLGSPLHF.

The rearrangement links TRBV11-2 to TRBJ2-1; possibly TRBD2 for D (5 bases). CDR3 length: 15 amino acids. The germline gives CDR1 SGHAT, CDR2 FQNNGV. Between the trimmed V and J ends, which lost 2 bases and 4 bases, there was a span of 12 bases. CDR3 amino acids: CASSLSSGGYNEQFF. CDR3 nucleotides: TGTGCCAGCAGCTTATCGTCCGGCGGGTACAATGAGCAGTTCTTC.